These T cell receptor beta chains were read from a single sample in a study of T cells after yellow fever vaccination. MiXCR, run by TCRdb on the 5' RACE reads, gives a single entry per CDR3 protein. The data contain about 350,000 distinct CDR3 sequences, roughly 4% of them singletons. The sequences come from PBMCs, collected 5 days after the yellow fever booster vaccination. The receptors were gathered from a young man who received the YFV17D yellow fever vaccine. CDR3s include the opening cysteine and the closing phenylalanine or tryptophan. D genes are given only for firm matches. Where a row states a size, it is once, few, many or the class of an expanded clone; other rows omit it.

NA,NA,17,TRBJ2-1,TRBV3-1,CASSPKSLARRGNEQFF,TGTGCCAGCAGCCCGAAATCATTAGCCCGTCGGGGTAATGAGCAGTTCTTC
many,NA,15,TRBJ1-2,TRBV7-9,CASSTVGDANYGYTF,TGTGCCAGCAGCACCGTCGGTGACGCTAACTATGGCTACACCTTC
few,TRBD1,15,TRBJ1-1,TRBV20-1,CSARDRRGLWTEAFF,TGCAGTGCTAGAGATCGGAGGGGGCTCTGGACTGAAGCTTTCTTT
few,NA,13,TRBJ2-5,TRBV7-3,CASSLDGRETQYF,TGTGCCAGCAGCTTAGACGGTAGAGAGACCCAGTACTTC
NA,TRBD2,14,TRBJ2-5,TRBV7-2,CASSPSGGGETQYF,TGTGCCAGCAGCCCCAGCGGGGGCGGGGAGACCCAGTACTTC
few,NA,14,TRBJ1-4,TRBV25-1,CASSFQRENEKLFF,TGTGCCAGCAGTTTCCAGAGAGAGAATGAAAAACTGTTTTTT
NA,NA,17,TRBJ2-3,TRBV7-2,CASSFEGRGYTTDTQYF,TGTGCCAGCAGCTTCGAAGGGCGGGGTTATACCACAGATACGCAGTATTTT
many,NA,13,TRBJ1-1,TRBV7-2,CASSLFSSTEAFF,TGTGCCAGCAGCTTATTCTCCTCCACTGAAGCTTTCTTT
few,TRBD1,16,TRBJ1-2,TRBV7-9,CASSQSRTGDTYGYTF,TGTGCCAGCAGCCAGTCTAGGACAGGGGATACCTATGGCTACACCTTC
many,NA,15,TRBJ2-1,TRBV5-1,CASSPLGSSYNEQFF,TGCGCCAGCAGCCCTCTGGGGAGCTCCTACAATGAGCAGTTCTTC
few,TRBD2,13,TRBJ2-5,TRBV5-1,CASTSQGLGTQYF,TGCGCCAGCACCTCACAGGGACTAGGGACCCAGTACTTC
many,TRBD1,15,TRBJ1-6,TRBV4-3,CASSQGRGLDSPLHF,TGCGCCAGCAGCCAAGGCAGGGGGTTAGACTCACCCCTCCACTTT
many,TRBD2,13,TRBJ2-4,TRBV12-3/TRBV12-4,CASSLAGGYIQYF,TGTGCCAGCAGTTTAGCGGGGGGGTACATTCAGTACTTC
few,NA,17,TRBJ1-2,TRBV27,CASSFGQIGTPLYGYTF,TGTGCCAGCAGTTTCGGCCAGATTGGGACCCCGTTATATGGCTACACCTTC
few,NA,13,TRBJ2-7,TRBV5-1,CASRGTAYYEQYF,TGCGCCAGCAGGGGGACTGCATACTACGAGCAGTACTTC
few,TRBD1,12,TRBJ1-2,TRBV29-1,CSVSTGDKGYTF,TGCAGCGTCTCGACAGGGGATAAGGGCTACACCTTC
few,NA,14,TRBJ1-1,TRBV5-1,CASSEQGTNTEAFF,TGCGCCAGCAGCGAACAGGGTACGAACACTGAAGCTTTCTTT
NA,TRBD2,13,TRBJ2-1,TRBV29-1,CSVVGTSANEQFF,TGCAGCGTTGTTGGGACTAGCGCTAATGAGCAGTTCTTC
many,NA,13,TRBJ1-2,TRBV19,CASQPGTAYGYTF,TGTGCCAGCCAACCGGGGACGGCCTATGGCTACACCTTC
many,TRBD1,15,TRBJ2-1,TRBV11-2,CASSLGQGSYNEQFF,TGTGCCAGCAGCTTGGGACAGGGCTCCTACAATGAGCAGTTCTTC
few,NA,12,TRBJ2-7,TRBV30,CAWSAGLYEQYF,TGTGCCTGGAGTGCAGGGCTCTACGAGCAGTACTTC
many,NA,13,TRBJ2-5,TRBV10-2,CASSVSGRETQYF,TGCGCCAGCTCGGTTTCAGGCCGGGAGACCCAGTACTTC
many,NA,15,TRBJ2-3,TRBV9,CASSVRVSGGDTQYF,TGTGCCAGCAGCGTTCGGGTCTCCGGAGGGGATACGCAGTATTTT
NA,NA,13,TRBJ2-3,TRBV4-2,CASSQGDSRYQYF,TGTGCCAGCAGCCAGGGGGACTCTCGTTATCAGTATTTT
few,TRBD2,14,TRBJ2-3,TRBV20-1,CSAALAGRTDTQYF,TGCAGTGCTGCCCTAGCGGGGAGAACAGATACGCAGTATTTT
NA,NA,13,TRBJ2-7,TRBV6-5,CASSLGGPGEQYF,TGTGCCAGCAGCCTAGGAGGGCCCGGCGAGCAGTACTTC
few,TRBD1,14,TRBJ2-1,TRBV12-3/TRBV12-4,CASSLDRFGNEQFF,TGTGCCAGCAGTTTGGACAGGTTTGGAAATGAGCAGTTCTTC
NA,NA,16,TRBJ1-5,TRBV4-1,CASSQVWGISNQPQHF,TGCGCCAGCAGCCAAGTTTGGGGGATTAGCAATCAGCCCCAGCATTTT
NA,NA,16,TRBJ2-3,TRBV19,CASSLLEGLHTDTQYF,TGTGCCAGTAGTCTTTTAGAGGGGCTACACACAGATACGCAGTATTTT
few,TRBD1,14,TRBJ1-3,TRBV5-5,CASSTGTAGNTIYF,TGTGCCAGCAGTACCGGGACAGCCGGAAACACCATATATTTT
many,NA,12,TRBJ2-3,TRBV5-6,CASSQDTDTQYF,TGTGCCAGCAGCCAGGACACAGATACGCAGTATTTT
few,TRBD1,15,TRBJ1-3,TRBV2,CASTAGTGAGNTIYF,TGTGCCAGCACCGCCGGGACAGGGGCTGGAAACACCATATATTTT
few,NA,16,TRBJ2-3,TRBV11-2,CASSLFPHRSTDTQYF,TGTGCCAGCAGCTTATTCCCACATCGTAGCACAGATACGCAGTATTTT
NA,NA,15,TRBJ1-6,TRBV7-2,CASMPPGHPNSPLHF,TGTGCCAGCATGCCCCCGGGACATCCCAATTCACCCCTCCACTTT
NA,NA,14,TRBJ1-1,TRBV6-6,CASSLDPRNTEAFF,TGTGCCAGCAGTCTCGACCCGAGGAACACTGAAGCTTTCTTT
few,NA,15,TRBJ1-2,TRBV27,CASSPVWDAPRGYTF,TGTGCCAGCAGCCCCGTATGGGACGCGCCGAGGGGCTACACCTTC
NA,NA,14,TRBJ1-2,TRBV6-1,CASSESGTPFGYTF,TGTGCCAGCAGTGAGTCCGGGACCCCATTCGGCTACACCTTC
NA,NA,13,TRBJ1-1,TRBV10-1,CASSEGAGTEAFF,TGCGCCAGCAGCGAGGGAGCGGGCACTGAAGCTTTCTTT
many,TRBD1,12,TRBJ1-1,TRBV6-2/TRBV6-3,CASTQGQIEAFF,TGTGCCAGCACCCAGGGACAGATTGAAGCTTTCTTT
NA,NA,14,TRBJ1-1,TRBV20-1,CSASITGRNTEAFF,TGCAGTGCTAGTATAACAGGAAGGAACACTGAAGCTTTCTTT
few,NA,15,TRBJ2-5,TRBV4-1,CASSQAGGETETQYF,TGCGCCAGCAGCCAAGCGGGGGGCGAAACAGAGACCCAGTACTTC
few,NA,16,TRBJ2-3,TRBV4-1,CASSQGYGLTTDTQYF,TGCGCCAGCAGCCAAGGGTATGGACTAACCACAGATACGCAGTATTTT